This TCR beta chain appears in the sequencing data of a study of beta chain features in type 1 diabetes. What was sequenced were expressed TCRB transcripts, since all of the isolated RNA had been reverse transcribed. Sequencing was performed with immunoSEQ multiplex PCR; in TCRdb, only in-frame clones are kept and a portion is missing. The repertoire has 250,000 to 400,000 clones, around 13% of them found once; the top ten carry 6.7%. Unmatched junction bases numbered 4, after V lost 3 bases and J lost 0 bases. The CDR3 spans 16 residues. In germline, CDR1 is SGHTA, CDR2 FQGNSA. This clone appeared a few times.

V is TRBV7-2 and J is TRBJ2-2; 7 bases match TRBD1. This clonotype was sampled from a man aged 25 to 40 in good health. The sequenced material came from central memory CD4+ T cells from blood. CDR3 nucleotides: TGTGCCAGCAGCTTGAGGGGGCGCGCGAACACCGGGGAGCTGTTTTTT. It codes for CASSLRGRANTGELFF. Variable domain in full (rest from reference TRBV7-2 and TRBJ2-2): GAGVSQSPSNKVTEKGKDVELRCDPISGHTALYWYRQSLGQGLEFLIYFQGNSAPDKSGLPSDRFSAERTGGSVSTLTIQRTQQEDSAVYLCASSLRGRANTGELFFGEGSRLTVL.